This T cell receptor beta chain was sequenced for a study of T cell changes during pregnancy in multiple sclerosis. Generated by immunoSEQ multiplex PCR, the TCRdb table keeps only in-frame clones and is missing some. This sample carries 57,000 or so clones, under 95% of them seen once, and the ten largest clones take 1.3%. This clone has only a few counts. The clonotype comes from a female donor with multiple sclerosis, enrolled in a pregnancy study. Sequences were derived from peripheral blood, sampled in the second trimester of pregnancy.

The CDR3 sequence is CASSKEQSEDTEAFF. For the CDR3, the DNA is TGTGCCAGCAGCAAAGAACAGTCAGAAGACACTGAAGCTTTCTTT. The chain carries TRBV21-1 and TRBJ1-1; the D call in the table, TRBD1, was not verified against the DNA. TRBV21-1 is flagged as a pseudogene. CDR3 size: 15 residues.